These 18 T cell receptor beta chains came from one sample sequenced in a study of cytotoxic CD8 clonotypes in ibrutinib-treated CLL. TCRdb's table, derived via immunoSEQ multiplex PCR, lists solely in-frame clones and lacks some. The table has about 140,000 clones, more than 75% seen once. The sequenced sample was PBMCs, obtained after 36 months of ibrutinib treatment. Source of these receptors: a human donor with chronic lymphocytic leukemia.

The gene calls are TRBV7-8 and TRBJ1-2, with no clear D. This CDR3 has 12 amino acids. Germline values: CDR1 SGHVS, CDR2 FQNEAQ. V gave up 5 bases and J gave up 6 bases, with 10 bases separating them. Here the CDR3 reads CASSAFQDGYTF. The DNA of the CDR3 is TGTGCCAGCAGCGCTTTCCAGGATGGCTACACCTTC.

Concerning this clone: Other DNA sequences of this sample code for an identical CDR3. The chain links TRBV7-9 to TRBJ1-1, with D maybe TRBD1 (5 bases). The CDR3 is 12 amino acids. Germline assignment: CDR1 SEHNR and CDR2 FQNEAQ (reference sequence). The V gene lost 5 bases and the J gene lost 8 bases, with 12 bases spanning the gap. CDR3 nucleotides: TGTGCCAGCAGCCTTCAGGGTCCGGAAGCTTTCTTT. It codes for CASSLQGPEAFF.

This rearrangement joins TRBV10-2 to TRBJ2-5; perhaps TRBD2 as D (5 bases). Germline CDR1 and CDR2: WSHSY and SAAADI. The CDR3 consists of 14 residues. Deletions cut 2 bases from V and 5 bases from J, with 12 bases between. The CDR3 here is CASSETRRGETQYF. The DNA for the CDR3 is TGCGCCAGCAGTGAGACTAGGCGAGGGGAGACCCAGTACTTC.

The chain links TRBV6-1 to TRBJ1-5; D is ambiguous. The CDR3 is 14 amino acids. In germline, CDR1 is MNHNS, CDR2 SASEGT. The V end lost 0 bases, the J end lost 0 bases, and 3 bases lay between the germline ends. The CDR3 here is CASSEANSNQPQHF. The DNA for the CDR3 is TGTGCCAGCAGTGAAGCGAATAGCAATCAGCCCCAGCATTTT.

The CDR3 is CASSSGPLVNEPQHF. The CDR3 DNA follows: TGTGCCAGCAGCTCGGGGCCCTTGGTAAACGAGCCCCAGCATTTT. The rearrangement uses TRBV7-9 and TRBJ1-5; D may be TRBD1 (5 bases). The V and J ends lost 4 bases and 8 bases respectively, with 18 bases between them. This CDR3 region has 15 residues. Germline V gene data show CDR1 as SEHNR and CDR2 as FQNEAQ (reference sequence). Filled out from reference TRBV7-9 and TRBJ1-5, the complete variable domain reads DTGVSQNPRHKITKRGQNVTFRCDPISEHNRLYWYRQTLGQGPEFLTYFQNEAQLEKSRLLSDRFSAERPKGSFSTLEIQRTEQGDSAMYLCASSSGPLVNEPQHFGDGTRLSIL.

The chain is built from TRBV11-2 and TRBJ1-1; D not certain. V gave up 2 bases and J gave up 4 bases, with 8 bases separating them. CDR3 length: 13 residues. The germline CDR1 and CDR2 sequences are SGHAT and FQNNGV. CDR3 nucleotide sequence: TGTGCCAGCAGCTTATTGGGGATCACTGAAGCTTTCTTT. This sequence encodes CASSLLGITEAFF.

V gene TRBV27 combines with J gene TRBJ1-1, with 8 positions matching TRBD1. The ends lost 5 bases at V and 7 bases at J; junction bases unmatched: 12. CDR1 is MNHEY, CDR2 SMNVEV, per germline (reference sequence). The CDR3 is 15 residues long. CDR3 region: CASSIFGAGGNEAFF. CDR3 nucleotides: TGTGCCAGCAGTATCTTTGGGGCAGGGGGCAATGAAGCTTTCTTT.

A few counts support this clone. V gene TRBV5-1 combines with J gene TRBJ1-4; 8 bases agree with TRBD1. CDR1 is SGHRS and CDR2 is YFSETQ in the germline V gene. V trimming: 4 bases; J trimming: 5 bases; junction bases outside the gene matches: 10. The CDR3 extends over 16 amino acids. The CDR3 DNA is TGCGCCAGCAGCCAGCTCGGCAGGGGGCAGAATGAAAAACTGTTTTTT. Translation: CASSQLGRGQNEKLFF.

This sequence joins TRBV18 and TRBJ2-7; D remains ambiguous. The germline V gene has CDR1 KGHSH and CDR2 LQKENI. This CDR3 spans 13 amino acids. V shed 1 base and J shed 6 bases, with 10 bases lying between them. In DNA, the CDR3 is TGTGCCAGCTCACCACTCCCTTTGGCCGAGCAGTACTTC. This sequence encodes CASSPLPLAEQYF.

This clone has only a few counts. The chain uses TRBV14 and TRBJ1-5; tentatively, D is TRBD1 (6 bases). V lost 11 bases to trimming and J lost 6 bases, with 17 bases between them. In germline, CDR1 is SGHDN, CDR2 FVKESK. CDR3 length equals 13 residues. CDR3 protein: CASPRGGTQPQHF. The CDR3 nucleotides are TGTGCCTCTCCGCGGGGGGGCACTCAGCCCCAGCATTTT.

The chain links TRBV5-6 to TRBJ1-3; D remains ambiguous. The V end was cut by 6 bases, the J end by 0 bases, with 13 bases between. The CDR3 consists of 15 residues. The germline V gene has CDR1 SGHDT and CDR2 YYEEEE. This chain's CDR3 is CASTYLQSSGNTIYF. CDR3 nucleotide sequence: TGTGCCAGCACATACCTGCAGAGCTCTGGAAACACCATATATTTT.

The genes are TRBV5-1 and TRBJ2-2, with D tentatively TRBD1 (6 bases). This CDR3 is 16 amino acids long. V was pared by 4 bases and J by 5 bases, with 18 bases between. The germline gives CDR1 SGHRS, CDR2 YFSETQ. The DNA of the CDR3 is TGCGCCAGCAGCGCCCAACTAGGGGGTGCGACCGGGGAGCTGTTTTTT. Residues: CASSAQLGGATGELFF.

The rearrangement uses TRBV10-1 and TRBJ2-3; D possibly uses TRBD1 or TRBD2 (5 bases each). Germline V gives CDR1 WNHNN, CDR2 SYGVQD (reference sequence). This CDR3 is built from 15 residues. Trimming left V 6 bases short and J 0 bases short, with 13 bases between. CDR3 coding DNA: TGCGCCAGCAGCGCCCGGGACGCTAGCACAGATACGCAGTATTTT. As protein: CASSARDASTDTQYF.

The rearrangement joins TRBV29-1 to TRBJ2-5; 10 bases are shared with TRBD2. The CDR3 is made up of 14 amino acids. Germline values: CDR1 SQVTM, CDR2 ANQGSEA. Trimming removed 4 bases from V and 4 bases from J; junction bases left unmatched: 6. As DNA, the CDR3 is TGCAGCGTTGGCCGAGCGGGGGGGCGAGAGACCCAGTACTTC. It codes for CSVGRAGGRETQYF.

The rearrangement uses TRBV2 and TRBJ2-7, with D maybe TRBD2 (5 bases). Germline V lookup: CDR1 SNHLY, CDR2 FYNNEI. This CDR3 contains 11 residues. V shed 8 bases and J shed 7 bases, with 12 bases lying between them. The DNA for the CDR3 is TGTGCCAGCGCCACAGAGGGAGAGCAGTACTTC. As protein: CASATEGEQYF.

As for this clone: The sample carries other DNA sequences with the same CDR3. V and J are TRBV5-1 and TRBJ1-1; possible D gene TRBD1, 6 bases. The CDR3 has 15 residues. V was clipped by 1 base and J by 2 bases, with 12 bases between them. Germline V lookup: CDR1 SGHRS, CDR2 YFSETQ. The CDR3 sequence is CASSLLGGVNTEAFF. The CDR3 region has the DNA TGCGCCAGCAGCTTGTTAGGGGGGGTAAACACTGAAGCTTTCTTT.

V gene TRBV19 combines with J gene TRBJ2-3; 9 bases map to TRBD2. This CDR3 contains 16 residues. Trimming cost V 2 bases and J 2 bases; bases outside gene matches: 5. Per the germline V gene, CDR1 is LNHDA and CDR2 is SQIVND (reference sequence). CDR3 residues: CASSISAGGYTDTQYF. In DNA form, the CDR3 reads TGTGCCAGTAGTATATCTGCGGGGGGGTACACAGATACGCAGTATTTT. Full variable domain (outside the CDR3, taken from reference TRBV19 and TRBJ2-3): DGGITQSPKYLFRKEGQNVTLSCEQNLNHDAMYWYRQDPGQGLRLIYYSQIVNDFQKGDIAEGYSVSREKKESFPLTVTSAQKNPTAFYLCASSISAGGYTDTQYFGPGTRLTVL.

The gene calls are TRBV27 and TRBJ2-7; D is uncertain. The CDR3 consists of 15 residues. V dropped 6 bases and J dropped 0 bases, with 15 bases sitting between them. Germline-derived CDR1 and CDR2 are MNHEY and SMNVEV (reference sequence). CDR3 bases: TGTGCCAGCAGCAACCGAGGATCGAGCTCCTACGAGCAGTACTTC. Protein product: CASSNRGSSSYEQYF.